This T cell receptor (beta chain) was captured in a study of regulatory T cells. Study findings and constraints: In CD3G-deficient patients, conventional CD4+ T cells were enriched for hydrophobic CDR3 residues at positions 6 and 7.

On this clone: Its antigen remains unknown.

Germline V gives CDR1 SGHKS, CDR2 YYEKEE (reference sequence). This CDR3 has 14 residues. V was trimmed by 4 bases and J by 5 bases, leaving 13 bases between them. Amplification used 52 TRBV primers and 13 TRBJ primers. Profiling relied on immunoSEQ multiplex PCR, and the TCRdb table lists in-frame clones only, not all of them. In the table there are about 29,000 clones, 92% of which are singletons. The rearrangement uses TRBV5-5 and TRBJ2-1; the D gene is possibly TRBD2 (6 bases). Material for sequencing was conventional CD4+ T cells sorted from blood. This receptor was obtained from a person aged 18-35 years with CD3G deficiency. CDR3 in amino acids: CASSTEWTNNEQFF. CDR3 nucleotide sequence: TGTGCCAGCAGCACCGAATGGACTAACAATGAGCAGTTCTTC.